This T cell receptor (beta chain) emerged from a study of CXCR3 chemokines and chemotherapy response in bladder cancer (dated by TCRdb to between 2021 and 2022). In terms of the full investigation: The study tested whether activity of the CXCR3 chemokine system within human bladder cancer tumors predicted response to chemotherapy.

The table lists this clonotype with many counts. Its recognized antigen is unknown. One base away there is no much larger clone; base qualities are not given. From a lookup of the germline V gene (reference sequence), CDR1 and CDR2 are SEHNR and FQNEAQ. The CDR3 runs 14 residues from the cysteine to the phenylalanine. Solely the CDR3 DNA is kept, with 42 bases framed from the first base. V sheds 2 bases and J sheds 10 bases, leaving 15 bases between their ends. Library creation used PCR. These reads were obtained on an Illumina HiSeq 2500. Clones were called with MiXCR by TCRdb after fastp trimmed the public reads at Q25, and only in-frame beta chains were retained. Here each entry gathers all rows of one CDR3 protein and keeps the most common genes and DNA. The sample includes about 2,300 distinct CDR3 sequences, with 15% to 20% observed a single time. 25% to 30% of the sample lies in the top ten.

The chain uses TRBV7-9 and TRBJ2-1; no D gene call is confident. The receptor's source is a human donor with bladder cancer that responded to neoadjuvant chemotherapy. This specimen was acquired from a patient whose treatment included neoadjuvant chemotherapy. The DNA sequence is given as TGTGCCAGCAGCTTAACGTTTCGCGGTGACGAGCAGTTCTTC. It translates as CASSLTFRGDEQFF.